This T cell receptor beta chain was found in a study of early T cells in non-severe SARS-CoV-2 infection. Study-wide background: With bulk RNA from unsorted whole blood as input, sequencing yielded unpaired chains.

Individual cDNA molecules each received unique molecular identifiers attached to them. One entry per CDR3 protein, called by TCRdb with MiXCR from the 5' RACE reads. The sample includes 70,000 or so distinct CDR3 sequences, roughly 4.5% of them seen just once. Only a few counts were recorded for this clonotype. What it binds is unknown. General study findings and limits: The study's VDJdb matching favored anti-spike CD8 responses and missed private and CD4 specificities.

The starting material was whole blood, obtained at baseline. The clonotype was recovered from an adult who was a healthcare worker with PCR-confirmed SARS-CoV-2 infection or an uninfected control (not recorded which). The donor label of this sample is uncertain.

CDR3 sequence (DNA): TGTGCCAGCAGCCAAGGAGGGGAGAAAGGTCAGCCCCAGCATTTT. This gives the protein CASSQGGEKGQPQHF. The V gene is TRBV14, the J gene TRBJ1-5, with a weak D call TRBD1 (5 bases). CDR1 is SGHDN, CDR2 FVKESK, per germline. This CDR3 region has 15 residues. With 1 base removed from V and 6 bases from J, the gap between germline ends came to 13 bases.